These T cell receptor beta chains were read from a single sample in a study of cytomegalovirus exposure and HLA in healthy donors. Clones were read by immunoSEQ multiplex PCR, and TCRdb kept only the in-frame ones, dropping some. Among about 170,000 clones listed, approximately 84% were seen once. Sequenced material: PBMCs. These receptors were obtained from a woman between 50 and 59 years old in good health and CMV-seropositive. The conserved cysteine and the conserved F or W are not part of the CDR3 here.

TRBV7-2,ASSIRRESGELF
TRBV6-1,ASGGPTGVRTEAF
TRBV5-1,ASSLSGGSDTQY
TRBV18,ASSPIGSIAGETQY
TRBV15,ATKDRGGADTQY
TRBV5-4,ASSVSGRALHEQY
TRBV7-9,ASSLGGAAGELF
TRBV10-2,ASTEGAVNTEAF
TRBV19,ASSGLAGRETQY
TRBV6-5,ASSPDSGVYNEQF
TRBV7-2,ASSLAGQRNQPQH
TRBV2,ASSAQGASYNEQF
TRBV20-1,SARDMYEQY
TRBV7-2,ASSLALQGDGSPLH
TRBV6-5,ASSGQHYGYT
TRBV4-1,ASSQVARGSTDTQY
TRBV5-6,ASSLSDTANYGYT
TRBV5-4,VSTPRGGIINEQF
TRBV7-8,ASSLRDRFATGELF
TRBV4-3,ASSQDRVAGGSYNEQF
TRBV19,ASRPGQFNEQY
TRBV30,AWSVTRGTQY
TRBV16,ASSQSSRTGLAPQH
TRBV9,ASSLGLAQTGELF
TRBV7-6,ASSPGEGSPLH
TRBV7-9,ASSPPAWAGTETQY
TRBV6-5,ASSSTLGRVHGYT
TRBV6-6,ASRHSLGGGAYEQY
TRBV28,ASSFGLHTEAF
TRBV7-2,ASSFQGAQEAAF
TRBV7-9,ASSTPGTHNYGYT
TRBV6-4,ASSDSWGPGETQY